This TCR beta chain was retrieved from a study of PD-1 blockade in classical Hodgkin lymphoma. Whole-study results and caveats: Newly diagnosed patients had diversity similar to the baseline diversity of complete responders. CD4+ TCR diversity rose significantly by C4D1, and CD8+ TCR diversity did not.

Concerning this clone itself: Its target is unknown.

Brentuximab vedotin exposure varied among the patients, all of whom had relapsed after autologous stem cell transplantation. Repertoires were generated with immunoSEQ multiplex PCR, while TCRdb's copy carries only in-frame clones and drops some. Among about 39,000 clones, approximately 91% were seen once, and the ten largest hold roughly a tenth. Looked up from germline, CDR1 is KGHSH and CDR2 is LQKENI. CDR3 length equals 15 residues. V lost 4 bases and J lost 7; bases outside the gene matches: 6. The sequencing used peripheral blood mononuclear cells (PBMCs), collected at baseline. The gene calls are TRBV18 and TRBJ2-1; the match to TRBD1 covers 11 bases. This sequence was found in a human donor with classical Hodgkin lymphoma. The CDR3 nucleotides read TGTGCCAGCTCACAACCGGGACAGGGGGTAAATGAGCAGTTCTTC. Translating it yields CASSQPGQGVNEQFF.